Below are 28 T cell receptor beta chains sequenced from a single sample in a study of read filtering for tumor transcriptome and immune sequencing. Molecular barcoded adaptors covering alpha/delta and beta/gamma chains were used on around 370 ng RNA. TCRdb re-analysed the reads in MiXCR, keeping a single row per CDR3 protein. The data show 100,000 to 150,000 distinct CDR3 sequences, under 15% seen once. The source material was a population of CD138-negative cells sorted from bone marrow. The receptors were gathered from a donor at least 40 years old with multiple myeloma.

Ten or more counts support this clonotype. This sequence joins TRBV11-3 and TRBJ1-1, with a weak D call TRBD1 (6 bases). V gave up 4 bases and J gave up 0 bases, with 12 bases separating them. From germline, CDR1 is SGHNT and CDR2 YENEEA. This CDR3 has 15 residues. The DNA of the CDR3 is TGTGCCAGCAGCTCCTCGACAGGATTGAACACTGAAGCTTTCTTT. Translated, it gives CASSSSTGLNTEAFF.

This clonotype was picked up many times. The chain has TRBV19 and TRBJ2-1, with 8 bases lining up with TRBD2. This CDR3 is built from 14 residues. Trimming took 5 bases from V and 8 from J; bases not matched to a gene: 8. Per germline, CDR1 LNHDA and CDR2 SQIVND (reference sequence). CDR3 DNA: TGTGCCAGTAGTCTCGGAAGCGGGAGAGATGAGCAGTTCTTC. The encoded protein is CASSLGSGRDEQFF.

This clonotype was detected a few times. This may be a read error: a much more frequent sequence differs by one nucleotide. The J gene is TRBJ2-1, the V gene TRBV4-3, with D tentatively TRBD1 or TRBD2 (6 bases each). The germline gives CDR1 LGHNA, CDR2 YSLEER. The CDR3 sequence is 17 residues long. CDR3 bases: TGCGCCAGCTGCCAGGGTACGGGGGCCAACTCCTACAATGAGCAGTTCTTC. Translation gives CASCQGTGANSYNEQFF.

This clonotype has at least ten counts. The chain joins TRBV25-1 to TRBJ2-1, with D unclear. Trimming removed 3 bases at V and 5 bases at J, with 8 bases between. This CDR3 spans 13 amino acids. Germline-derived CDR1 and CDR2 are MGHDK and SYGVNS. The CDR3 region has the DNA TGTGCCAGCAGTGAGCGGCCTCACAATGAGCAGTTCTTC. Protein sequence: CASSERPHNEQFF. Drawing the rest from reference TRBV25-1 and TRBJ2-1, the complete variable domain is EADIYQTPRYLVIGTGKKITLECSQTMGHDKMYWYQQDPGMELHLIHYSYGVNSTEKGDLSSESTVSRIRTEHFPLTLESARPSHTSQYLCASSERPHNEQFFGPGTRLTVL.

There are many counts of this clonotype. This chain links TRBV20-1 with TRBJ2-5; D possibly corresponds to TRBD2 (5 bases). This CDR3 comprises 13 residues. The germline gives CDR1 DFQATT, CDR2 SNEGSKA (reference sequence). Between the trimmed V and J ends, which lost 5 bases and 1 base, there was a span of 11 bases. CDR3 protein: CSAPMSGQETQYF. Here the CDR3 DNA reads TGCAGTGCTCCCATGAGCGGCCAAGAGACCCAGTACTTC.

This clonotype was seen many times. The V and J genes are TRBV4-1 and TRBJ1-1; the D is unclear. From germline, CDR1 is MGHRA and CDR2 YSYEKL. The CDR3 covers 13 residues. V was cut by 0 bases and J by 3 bases, with 5 bases left in between. The CDR3 DNA is TGCGCCAGCAGCCAAGAGACACACACTGAAGCTTTCTTT. It encodes CASSQETHTEAFF.

A few counts support this clonotype. The chain employs TRBV7-8 and TRBJ2-2; 13 bases map to TRBD2. The CDR3 runs to 18 residues. Per the germline V gene, CDR1 is SGHVS and CDR2 is FQNEAQ. The V and J ends lost 1 base and 2 bases, in that order; junction bases with no gene match: 4. This chain's CDR3 is CASSLVTSGRANTGELFF. DNA of the CDR3: TGTGCCAGCAGCTTAGTTACTAGCGGGAGGGCAAACACCGGGGAGCTGTTTTTT.

This clonotype was observed at least ten times. The chain uses TRBV20-1 and TRBJ2-1, with D tentatively TRBD1 (6 bases). Per germline, CDR1 DFQATT and CDR2 SNEGSKA (reference sequence). This CDR3 has 15 residues. V lost 0 bases and J lost 4, with 13 bases in between. CDR3 nucleotide sequence: TGCAGTGCTAGAGAGAAGACAGGCTATTACAATGAGCAGTTCTTC. Translating gives CSAREKTGYYNEQFF.

This clonotype was detected ten times or more. The rearrangement uses TRBV6-5 and TRBJ1-2; TRBD1 is a possible D gene (5 bases). Germline CDR1 is MNHEY and CDR2 is SVGAGI. Trimming took 4 bases from V and 6 from J, leaving 12 bases between them. The CDR3 has 13 amino acids. As DNA, the CDR3 is TGTGCCAGCAGTTCCCCGACGGGGGATGGCTACACCTTC. Translating it yields CASSSPTGDGYTF.

Of note for this clonotype: The junction shows a germline mismatch at one end, possibly a read error. The chain carries TRBV25-1 and TRBJ2-1; either TRBD1 or TRBD2 may fit D (6 bases each). The CDR3 consists of 14 residues. Germline values: CDR1 MGHDK, CDR2 SYGVNS. CDR3 in DNA: TGTGCCAGCAGGAGGGGGGACGGCTACAATGAGCAGCTCTTC. Its protein product is CASRRGDGYNEQLF.

This clonotype was counted at least ten times. The gene calls are TRBV4-1 and TRBJ2-7; D uncertain. The germline V gene has CDR1 MGHRA and CDR2 YSYEKL. V lost 0 bases and J 3 bases, leaving 12 bases between the germline ends. The CDR3 loop spans 15 amino acids. The CDR3 nucleotides read TGCGCCAGCAGCCAAGACCCTACCGGAGTCTACGAGCAGTACTTC. It codes for CASSQDPTGVYEQYF.

CDR3 in DNA: TGTGCCAGCAGGCCCCCGGGACAGGGGAAGCAGTACTTC. Translated, it gives CASRPPGQGKQYF. The V gene is TRBV11-3, the J gene TRBJ2-7, with 10 nucleotides matching TRBD1. The CDR3 covers 13 residues. Germline assignment: CDR1 SGHNT and CDR2 YENEEA. Trimming at V came to 6 bases and at J to 8 bases, leaving 7 bases not matched to a gene.

Worth noting for this clonotype: A read error may be the cause here, since a much bigger clone is one base away. The rearrangement links TRBV20-1 to TRBJ1-5; D remains ambiguous. The germline V gene has CDR1 DFQATT and CDR2 SNEGSKA (reference sequence). Trimming took off 6 bases at V and 7 bases at J, with 13 bases between the two ends. CDR3 length: 12 amino acids. DNA for the CDR3: TGCAGTGCCGCCTGGAAGGGCCAGCCCCAGCATTTT. Protein: CSAAWKGQPQHF.

This clonotype occurred many times. The chain combines TRBV5-1 with TRBJ2-1; TRBD2 matches at 10 bases. Trimming cost V 0 bases and J 9 bases; bases outside gene matches: 6. Per the germline V gene, CDR1 is SGHRS and CDR2 is YFSETQ. This CDR3 is built from 15 residues. In DNA, the CDR3 is TGCGCCAGCAGCTTGGTTCGAGCGGGAGGGGTTGAGCAGTTCTTC. The encoded protein is CASSLVRAGGVEQFF.

This clonotype was picked up many times. The gene calls are TRBV12-3 or TRBV12-4 and TRBJ2-1, with 7 bases aligning to TRBD2. The CDR3 spans 16 residues. J gave up 7 bases and V 1 base, and 10 bases lay outside the gene matches. CDR3 nucleotides: TGTGCCAGCAGTTTAGGGGCTAGCGGCCTGGGGAATGAGCAGTTCTTC. It specifies CASSLGASGLGNEQFF.

This clonotype was observed many times. The chain links TRBV7-9 to TRBJ2-7, with D possibly matching TRBD2 (5 bases). V shed 5 bases and J shed 0 bases, with 20 bases lying between them. CDR3 size: 17 residues. Germline assignment: CDR1 SEHNR and CDR2 FQNEAQ (reference sequence). The CDR3 nucleotides read TGTGCCAGCAGCCCCCCCTTTACTGGCGGGTCCTCCTACGAGCAGTACTTC. This translates into CASSPPFTGGSSYEQYF.

In its sample, this clonotype was seen many times. The V call is TRBV21-1, the J call TRBJ1-1; TRBD1 is the table's D call, not checked against the DNA. TRBV21-1 is noted as a pseudogene. The CDR3 extends over 15 amino acids. The CDR3 DNA is TGTGCCAGCAGCTCTCTTGGAGGGGGCGGATCTGAAGCTTTCTTT. It encodes CASSSLGGGGSEAFF.

The V gene is TRBV5-1, the J gene TRBJ2-7; D not certain. The V end lost 0 bases, the J end lost 6 bases, and 10 bases lay between the germline ends. The germline V gene encodes CDR1 SGHRS and CDR2 YFSETQ. CDR3 size: 13 residues. CDR3 nucleotides: TGCGCCAGCAGCTTGGGGTCTCCTACCGAGCAGTACTTC. Its translation: CASSLGSPTEQYF.

This clonotype was detected only a few times. V and J are TRBV5-6 and TRBJ1-2; D remains unclear. The CDR3 totals 13 residues. CDR1 and CDR2 from the germline V gene are SGHDT and YYEEEE. V lost 4 bases to trimming and J lost 2 bases, with 9 bases between them. The chain's CDR3 is CASSKTVNYGYTF. The CDR3 DNA reads TGTGCCAGCAGCAAAACAGTGAACTATGGCTACACCTTC.

This clonotype turned up a few times. The J gene is TRBJ2-7, the V gene TRBV9; D gene ambiguous. Trimming pared 4 bases from V and 4 bases from J, leaving 12 bases between. The germline gives CDR1 SGDLS, CDR2 YYNGEE. The CDR3 spans 13 residues. CDR3 sequence (DNA): TGTGCCAGCAGCCCGCCGGGTTTGTACGAGCAGTACTTC. Amino acids: CASSPPGLYEQYF.

V gene TRBV18 combines with J gene TRBJ2-7; D unclear. V lost 2 bases, J lost 4 bases, and 6 bases lay in between. The CDR3 consists of 12 residues. CDR1 and CDR2 from the germline V gene are KGHSH and LQKENI. The CDR3 region has the DNA TGTGCCAGCTCACCAGCAGTGTACGAGCAGTACTTC. The encoded protein is CASSPAVYEQYF.

Ten or more counts support this clonotype. The chain carries TRBV27 and TRBJ2-7; the D gene is possibly TRBD1 (5 bases). Germline CDR1 MNHEY, CDR2 SMNVEV (reference sequence). V lost 3 bases, J lost 2 bases, and 11 bases lay in between. This CDR3 has 14 amino acids. The CDR3 sequence is CASSLVGPAYEQYF. In DNA, the CDR3 is TGTGCCAGCAGTTTGGTGGGGCCAGCCTACGAGCAGTACTTC.

This clonotype was detected ten times or more. The gene calls are TRBV18 and TRBJ2-6, with no clear D. This CDR3 spans 17 amino acids. V gave up 4 bases and J gave up 1 base, with 14 bases separating them. CDR1 and CDR2 from the germline V gene are KGHSH and LQKENI. The CDR3 reads CASSLKGVGSGANVLTF. As DNA, the CDR3 is TGTGCCAGCTCACTTAAGGGCGTAGGTTCTGGGGCCAACGTCCTGACTTTC.

This clonotype was seen many times. This chain connects TRBV29-1 to TRBJ2-5, with 8 bases that match TRBD1. V dropped 6 bases and J dropped 1; count of bases not matched to a gene: 10. From germline, CDR1 is SQVTM and CDR2 ANQGSEA. The CDR3 covers 15 residues. As DNA, the CDR3 is TGCAGCGTCAACTTGCAGGGGGCTTTCCAAGAGACCCAGTACTTC. It is translated as CSVNLQGAFQETQYF.

This clonotype was seen at least ten times. The chain couples TRBV10-2 to TRBJ2-5; D remains ambiguous. The V gene lost 2 bases and the J gene lost 2 bases, with 9 bases spanning the gap. The CDR3 sequence is 14 residues long. Germline V gives CDR1 WSHSY, CDR2 SAAADI. CDR3 protein: CASSETLPQETQYF. In nucleotides, the CDR3 is TGCGCCAGCAGTGAGACCTTACCTCAAGAGACCCAGTACTTC.

As to this clonotype: This sequence may be a read error, since a much larger clone differs from it by one base. The rearrangement links TRBV5-1 to TRBJ1-1; D perhaps matches TRBD1 (5 bases). Germline CDR1 SGHRS, CDR2 YFSETQ. V shed 3 bases and J shed 1 base, with 22 bases lying between them. The CDR3 has 18 amino acids. This chain's CDR3 is CASSSGQLITGTNTEAFF. CDR3 DNA sequence: TGCGCCAGCAGCTCCGGACAACTGATTACAGGCACGAACACTGAAGCTTTCTTT.

The sample holds many counts of this clonotype. J is TRBJ1-4 and V is TRBV4-1; 12 bases align to TRBD1. The ends lost 0 bases at V and 10 bases at J; junction bases unmatched: 12. This CDR3 comprises 18 residues. The germline V gene encodes CDR1 MGHRA and CDR2 YSYEKL. The CDR3 here is CASSQDWATPGQGAKLFF. The CDR3 DNA follows: TGCGCCAGCAGCCAAGATTGGGCTACTCCGGGACAGGGGGCAAAACTGTTTTTT.

This clonotype was recorded at least ten times. The J gene is TRBJ2-3, the V gene TRBV6-2 or TRBV6-3; a weak D match, TRBD1 (6 bases). The length of the CDR3 is 18 residues. With 2 bases removed from V and 7 bases from J, the gap between germline ends came to 25 bases. The germline V gene has CDR1 MNHEY and CDR2 SVGEGT. The DNA of the CDR3 is TGTGCCAGCAGTTACCCCGTTCGCCAAGGGGGAGAGAGTAATACGCAGTATTTT. This translates into CASSYPVRQGGESNTQYF.